Following are 26 T cell receptor beta chains from one sample sequenced in a study of blood T cells in healthy people across ages. With a J-beta primer mix and a sample-barcoded 5' primer, a second PCR ran about 7 to 12 cycles. From the 5' RACE reads, TCRdb called clonotypes with MiXCR, one entry per CDR3 protein. The sample lists more than 900,000 distinct CDR3 sequences, 25% to 35% occurring once. The data were also submitted as part of a second study, on T cells of mothers and their children.

The sequenced material came from blood. All receptors come from a woman aged 40-49 years in good health.

Concerning this clonotype itself: An end of the junction does not agree with germline; a read error may underlie this. V gene TRBV7-2 combines with J gene TRBJ2-1; no firm D call. Germline CDR1 and CDR2: SGHTA and FQGNSA. The CDR3 has 16 amino acids. This chain's CDR3 is CASSSPGVRRVNERFF. The CDR3 DNA sequence: TGTGCCAGCAGCTCGCCTGGGGTGCGGCGAGTGAATGAGCGGTTCTTC.

The chain combines TRBV7-3 with TRBJ1-6; no clear D. This CDR3 has 14 residues. The V end lost 5 bases, the J end lost 10 bases, and 15 bases lay between the germline ends. Looked up from germline, CDR1 is SGHTA and CDR2 is FQGTGA. CDR3 sequence: CASSPGFSASPLHF. CDR3 sequence (DNA): TGTGCCAGCAGCCCCGGGTTCAGTGCCTCACCCCTCCACTTT.

This clonotype was counted between two and nine times. V and J are TRBV4-1 and TRBJ2-5; TRBD1 matches 8 bases. The CDR3 has 13 amino acids. V trimming: 4 bases; J trimming: 5 bases; junction bases outside the gene matches: 3. The V gene's germline CDR1 is MGHRA and CDR2 YSYEKL. CDR3 in DNA: TGCGCCAGCAGCCGGACAGGGAGTGAGACCCAGTACTTC. Translation: CASSRTGSETQYF.

The chain has TRBV4-1 and TRBJ1-1; TRBD1 might be the D (5 bases). Germline V gives CDR1 MGHRA, CDR2 YSYEKL. Trimming took off 6 bases at V and 4 bases at J, with 15 bases between the two ends. The CDR3 loop spans 14 amino acids. The CDR3 nucleotides read TGCGCCAGCAGTCTCCTCGAGGGGTTCACTGAAGCTTTCTTT. Its translation is CASSLLEGFTEAFF.

The J gene is TRBJ1-1, the V gene TRBV6-1; D is unclear. Per germline, CDR1 MNHNS and CDR2 SASEGT. Trimming took 0 bases from V and 10 from J, leaving 3 bases between them. CDR3 length: 10 residues. The CDR3 DNA sequence: TGTGCCAGCAGTGAAGCCGCAGCTTTCTTT. This gives the protein CASSEAAAFF.

Comments on this clonotype: This may arise from a read error, as a much more abundant clone is one base away. The V and J genes are TRBV5-1 and TRBJ2-4, with D possibly being TRBD1 or TRBD2 (5 bases each). The DNA end favors TRBJ2-7, so the J call may be wrong. In germline, CDR1 is SGHRS, CDR2 YFSETQ. The CDR3 has 14 residues. The CDR3 nucleotides are TGCGCCAGCAGCGCCGGGGCAGAGAACTACGAGCAGTACTTC. Its protein is CASSAGAENYEQYF.

In its sample, this clonotype was seen many times. The chain employs TRBV29-1 and TRBJ2-3, with TRBD2 matching over 13 bases. The V gene's germline CDR1 is SQVTM and CDR2 ANQGSEA. V was pared by 6 bases and J by 0 bases, with 6 bases of the junction left unmatched. This CDR3 contains 16 residues. Here the CDR3 DNA reads TGCAGCGTGGTACCGGGACTAGCGGGGAGCACAGATACGCAGTATTTT. Translation gives CSVVPGLAGSTDTQYF.

The chain is built from TRBV5-4 and TRBJ1-2; D perhaps matches TRBD1 (5 bases). Trimming removed 4 bases from V and 5 bases from J, with 9 bases in between. Germline V CDR1 and CDR2: SGHNT, YYREEE (reference sequence). The CDR3 runs 12 residues. The CDR3 loop reads CASSGAEYGYTF. The DNA of the CDR3 is TGTGCCAGCAGCGGGGCCGAGTATGGCTACACCTTC.

The V and J genes are TRBV4-3 and TRBJ2-3; D is unresolved. CDR3 length: 18 amino acids. Trimming pared 0 bases from V and 2 bases from J, leaving 18 bases between. Germline V gene lookup returns CDR1 LGHNA and CDR2 YSLEER. The CDR3: CASSQDETGSYYTDTQYF. The CDR3 bases are TGCGCCAGCAGCCAAGATGAGACCGGATCCTACTACACAGATACGCAGTATTTT.

Concerning this clonotype itself: A read error may explain this, as a much larger clone is one base away. This chain joins TRBV4-3 and TRBJ2-1; 14 bases are a match to TRBD2. Germline V CDR1 and CDR2: LGHNA, YSLEER. Losses at the gene ends were 2 bases for V and 6 bases for J; bases not matched to a gene: 6. This CDR3 comprises 17 residues. The CDR3 protein is CASSQRLAGGPCNEQFF. The CDR3 DNA is TGCGCCAGCAGCCAACGACTAGCGGGGGGGCCATGCAATGAGCAGTTCTTC.

This clonotype was observed a few times. This chain links TRBV4-2 with TRBJ2-5; D is ambiguous. Germline lookup yields CDR1 LGHNA and CDR2 YNFKEQ. The CDR3 runs to 14 residues. V was clipped by 1 base and J by 5 bases, with 11 bases between them. The CDR3 is CASSQGQARETQYF. As DNA, the CDR3 is TGTGCCAGCAGCCAAGGGCAGGCCCGGGAGACCCAGTACTTC.

This clonotype was recorded many times. The chain recombines TRBV4-1 with TRBJ2-7; D is possibly TRBD1 or TRBD2 (5 bases each). Germline lookup yields CDR1 MGHRA and CDR2 YSYEKL. This CDR3 is built from 16 residues. Trimming took off 0 bases at V and 6 bases at J, with 18 bases between the two ends. The CDR3 reads CASSQDRSGRATEQYF. CDR3 nucleotide sequence: TGCGCCAGCAGCCAAGATCGGAGCGGCAGGGCGACCGAGCAGTACTTC.

The chain has TRBV7-2 and TRBJ1-6; weak D call: TRBD1 (6 bases). This CDR3 spans 15 amino acids. Trimming left V 1 base short and J 8 bases short, with 12 bases between. Germline CDR1 and CDR2: SGHTA and FQGNSA. CDR3 sequence reads: CASSLVSQGDSPLHF. CDR3 nucleotides: TGTGCCAGCAGCTTAGTCTCACAGGGAGATTCACCCCTCCACTTT.

There are a few counts of this clonotype. This chain connects TRBV7-2 to TRBJ1-1; TRBD1 might be the D (6 bases). V lost 1 base and J lost 3, with 12 bases in between. The germline V gene has CDR1 SGHTA and CDR2 FQGNSA. The CDR3 sequence is 15 residues long. CDR3: CASSLVGGPDTEAFF. CDR3 coding DNA: TGTGCCAGCAGCTTAGTGGGGGGGCCCGACACTGAAGCTTTCTTT.

This clonotype has a count of ten or more. V and J are TRBV6-2 or TRBV6-3 and TRBJ2-1; no firm D call. Trimming shortened V by 4 bases and J by 6 bases, and 10 bases separated the two germline ends. Germline V gives CDR1 MNHEY, CDR2 SVGEGT. This CDR3 contains 13 residues. The CDR3 nucleotides are TGTGCCAGCAGTTCGGTCTTAAGCAATGAGCAGTTCTTC. It translates to CASSSVLSNEQFF.

The chain employs TRBV20-1 and TRBJ1-2; 8 bases map to TRBD1. The CDR3 runs 13 residues. Germline CDR1 is DFQATT and CDR2 is SNEGSKA (reference sequence). In nucleotides, the CDR3 is TGCAGGGGGAATAACAGGGGGTACCATGGCTACACCTTC. This encodes CRGNNRGYHGYTF.

This chain links TRBV7-2 with TRBJ1-4; D possibly corresponds to TRBD1 (6 bases). CDR1 SGHTA and CDR2 FQGNSA come from the germline V gene. With 5 bases removed from V and 0 bases from J, the gap between germline ends came to 13 bases. The CDR3 is 16 residues long. CDR3 in DNA: TGTGCCAGCAGCATTCGACAGGCTTCAACTAATGAAAAACTGTTTTTT. Protein product: CASSIRQASTNEKLFF.

The chain joins TRBV11-3 to TRBJ2-3; D remains unclear. The CDR3 runs to 14 residues. Trimming took off 5 bases at V and 4 bases at J, with 13 bases between the two ends. CDR1 and CDR2 (germline): SGHNT, YENEEA. CDR3 nucleotides: TGTGCCAGCAGCCCCGGGCTTTCGTCAGATACGCAGTATTTT. Encoded protein: CASSPGLSSDTQYF. The variable domain in full, completed from reference TRBV11-3 and TRBJ2-3, reads EAGVVQSPRYKIIEKKQPVAFWCNPISGHNTLYWYLQNLGQGPELLIRYENEEAVDDSQLPKDRFSAERLKGVDSTLKIQPAELGDSAVYLCASSPGLSSDTQYFGPGTRLTVL.

This clonotype showed up many times. This sequence joins TRBV27 and TRBJ2-7; 10 bases match TRBD1. The CDR3 loop spans 15 amino acids. Germline V gene sequence: CDR1 MNHEY, CDR2 SMNVEV (reference sequence). With V trimmed by 6 bases and J by 1 base, 6 bases remained unmatched. The CDR3 here is CASSNRDRGSYEQYF. The CDR3 coding sequence is TGTGCCAGCAGCAACCGGGACAGGGGATCCTACGAGCAGTACTTC.

This clonotype was seen many times. This chain uses TRBV12-3 or TRBV12-4 with TRBJ1-2, with TRBD1 identical over 7 bases. This CDR3 contains 14 residues. After removal of 6 bases from V and 2 bases from J, the junction contained 6 bases not matched to a gene. The CDR3 region is CASRTSTGNYGYTF. Here the CDR3 DNA reads TGTGCCAGCAGAACCTCGACAGGGAACTATGGCTACACCTTC.

This clonotype was recorded once. This may come from a read error, since a much larger clone is one base off. V usage is TRBV12-5 and J usage is TRBJ2-5; unclear D gene. Germline assignment: CDR1 LGHNT and CDR2 FRNRAP. The CDR3 contains 12 residues. Between the trimmed V and J ends, which lost 5 bases and 5 bases, there was a span of 9 bases. The DNA of the CDR3 is TGTGCTAGTGGTACGCCCGGGGAGACCCAGTACTTC. Its protein is CASGTPGETQYF.

The chain links TRBV14 to TRBJ2-2, with D tentatively TRBD1 (5 bases). Germline CDR1 is SGHDN and CDR2 is FVKESK. The CDR3 runs 15 residues. V was shortened by 5 bases and J by 3 bases, with 13 bases between the two germline ends. DNA for the CDR3: TGTGCCAGCAGCAAAAGAAGGGGTTACACCGGGGAGCTGTTTTTT. Its translation: CASSKRRGYTGELFF.

In regard to this clonotype: A much larger clonotype is one base distant, so this may be a read error. This chain joins TRBV5-1 and TRBJ2-7, with 9 bases aligning to TRBD1. Germline V gene lookup returns CDR1 SGHRS and CDR2 YFSETQ. This CDR3 comprises 15 residues. Unmatched junction bases numbered 13, after V lost 5 bases and J lost 7 bases. CDR3 protein: CASRLRDRDYNEQYF. Here the CDR3 DNA reads TGCGCCAGCAGGTTAAGGGACAGGGATTACAATGAGCAGTACTTC.

CDR3 sequence reads: CSARGLAARSYNEQFF. The DNA of the CDR3 is TGCAGTGCTAGAGGACTAGCGGCGCGCTCCTACAATGAGCAGTTCTTC. The chain carries TRBV20-1 and TRBJ2-1; 9 bases match TRBD2. This CDR3 contains 16 residues. The germline V gene has CDR1 DFQATT and CDR2 SNEGSKA (reference sequence). V shed 1 base, J shed 0 bases, and the junction held 4 bases outside the gene matches.

The chain recombines TRBV5-1 with TRBJ1-4, with D possibly being TRBD1 (5 bases). Trimming took 4 bases from V and 4 from J, leaving 17 bases between them. Germline assignment: CDR1 SGHRS and CDR2 YFSETQ. The length of the CDR3 is 16 residues. The CDR3 DNA reads as TGCGCCAGCAGCGGAGGACGGGGGTCGGGTAATGAAAAACTGTTTTTT. Its translation: CASSGGRGSGNEKLFF.

V gene TRBV20-1 combines with J gene TRBJ1-2, with 7 bases identical to TRBD1. The germline V gene encodes CDR1 DFQATT and CDR2 SNEGSKA (reference sequence). The CDR3 length is 16 residues. Unmatched junction bases numbered 13, after V lost 3 bases and J lost 3 bases. The CDR3 is CSARRVQTGTDYGYTF. Here the CDR3 DNA reads TGCAGTGCTAGGCGCGTCCAGACAGGGACTGACTATGGCTACACCTTC.